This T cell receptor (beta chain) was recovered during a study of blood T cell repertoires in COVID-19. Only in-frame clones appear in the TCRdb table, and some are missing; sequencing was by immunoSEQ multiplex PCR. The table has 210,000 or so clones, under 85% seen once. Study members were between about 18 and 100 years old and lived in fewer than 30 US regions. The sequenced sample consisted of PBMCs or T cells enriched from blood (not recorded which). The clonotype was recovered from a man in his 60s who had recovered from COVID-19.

CDR3 nucleotides: TGTGCCAGCAGCCAAGAGGCGGCGGTTAGCGGGGGCTACACCTTC. Translating it yields CASSQEAAVSGGYTF. V gene TRBV4-2 combines with J gene TRBJ1-2; no clear D. The germline V and J ends were trimmed by 0 bases and 8 bases, with 16 bases remaining between them. Germline V lookup: CDR1 LGHNA, CDR2 YNFKEQ. The CDR3 extends over 15 amino acids.